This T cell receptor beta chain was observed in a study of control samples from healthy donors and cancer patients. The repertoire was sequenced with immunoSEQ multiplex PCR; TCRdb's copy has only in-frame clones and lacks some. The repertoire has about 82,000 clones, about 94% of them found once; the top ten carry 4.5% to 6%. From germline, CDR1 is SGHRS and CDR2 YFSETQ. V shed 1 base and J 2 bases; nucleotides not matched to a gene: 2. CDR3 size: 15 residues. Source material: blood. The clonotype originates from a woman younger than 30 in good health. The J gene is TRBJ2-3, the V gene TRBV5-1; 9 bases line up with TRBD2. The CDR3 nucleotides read TGCGCCAGCAGCTTGTCTAGCGGGGTCACAGATACGCAGTATTTT. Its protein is CASSLSSGVTDTQYF.